This TCR beta chain was sequenced for a study of cytomegalovirus exposure and HLA in healthy donors. Study results and caveats: Cytomegalovirus-associated status was assigned to about 160 TCR beta chains.

PCR used 60 Vbeta primers and 13 Jbeta primers. TCRdb's copy holds only in-frame clones and misses some; the assay was immunoSEQ multiplex PCR. Of roughly 99,000 clones listed, approximately 74% are singletons. A remark on this clone: The antigen is unknown. The junction departs from the called germline gene at one end, perhaps through a read error.

This CDR3 is built from 14 residues. Germline V gene sequence: CDR1 MNHEY, CDR2 SVGAGI. The TCR comes from a woman aged 40 to 49 in good health and CMV-seropositive. The chain combines TRBV6-5 with TRBJ2-7; unclear D gene. The sample comprised PBMCs. The CDR3 nucleotides read TGTGCCAGCAGTTACTCGAACTGGGCCGGCCCTCTGGACTTC. This codes for CASSYSNWAGPLDF.